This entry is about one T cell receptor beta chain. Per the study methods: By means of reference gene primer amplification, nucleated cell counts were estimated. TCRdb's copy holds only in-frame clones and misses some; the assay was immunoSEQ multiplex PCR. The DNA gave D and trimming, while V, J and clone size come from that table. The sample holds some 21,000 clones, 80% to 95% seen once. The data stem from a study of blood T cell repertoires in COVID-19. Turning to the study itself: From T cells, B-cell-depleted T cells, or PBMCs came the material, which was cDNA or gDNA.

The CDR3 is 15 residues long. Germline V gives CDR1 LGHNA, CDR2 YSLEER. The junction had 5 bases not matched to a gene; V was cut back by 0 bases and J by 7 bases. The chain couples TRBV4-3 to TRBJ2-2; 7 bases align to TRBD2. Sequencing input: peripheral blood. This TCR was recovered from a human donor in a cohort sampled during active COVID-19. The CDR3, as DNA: TGCGCCAGCAGCCAAGATGGGAGGGTAGGCGGGGAGCTGTTTTTT. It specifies CASSQDGRVGGELFF.